This T cell receptor beta chain was obtained from a study of cytomegalovirus exposure and HLA in healthy donors (dated by TCRdb to 2015 to 2018). With respect to the entire study: An earlier analysis of more than 550 of the donors reported 276 Gb of sequence data and 117 million unique TCR beta sequences obtained from around 180 million T cells. An early release covering some 640 HLA-typed donors comprised about 300 gigabases of sequencing data and around 85 million unique TCR sequences. Of the roughly 410 genotyped donors, less than 90% were placed in the genetic ancestry cluster associated with self-reported Caucasian donors. The study aimed to test whether cataloging public T cell receptors could reveal signatures of past pathogen exposure. The T cell repertoires of several hundred subjects were profiled by immunosequencing and related to cytomegalovirus serostatus. In addition to the first cohort of 650 to 750 subjects, a separate validation cohort of 120 different subjects was used. The study combined high-throughput TCR immunosequencing, statistical association of individual TCRs with disease status, and machine learning to predict cytomegalovirus infection status. A later analysis re-analyzed previously published TCR beta repertoires from approximately 670 donors and added high-resolution HLA genotyping to study TCR occurrence patterns. The later analysis used no new phenotypic data to find candidate immune exposures, relying instead on TCR beta sequences and their occurrence across donors. An earlier analysis of fewer than 700 of the donors applied high-throughput TCR beta sequencing to assess whether each TCR beta V gene segment acted as functional or pseudogenic. Donor age, sex, ethnicity and CMV serostatus were collected together with the repertoire data. Genome-wide SNP genotypes for about 65% of the roughly 670 donors were used in a later genetic analysis, which treated that subset as a discovery cohort. All discovery cohort repertoires had been generated on a single sequencing platform. HLA typing included class I and class II loci at four-digit resolution. The number of typed donors differed by locus: roughly 620-630 for A, B, C, DRB1 and DQB1; 500 to 550 for DQA1; approximately 600 for DPA1; and 450 to 480 for DPB1. Four to six DR-DQ haplotypes were handled as single units for association and clustering, since linkage in the cohort was strong. On average, around 240,000 unique TCR beta nucleotide sequences were sequenced per donor among a few hundred genotyped donors of the cohort, with roughly 18% of those sequences being non-productive. Points the paper makes about the study in general: Most TCR sequences were observed very rarely across donors, whereas some public TCRs were present in many individuals. A cluster of highly shared sequence variants was judged likely to represent a technical artifact of the sequencing pipeline. In an earlier analysis of about 600 of the donors, most TCR beta V segments appeared in productive rearrangements about 87% or about 30% of the time, broadly matching IMGT annotations. Because HLA typing was unavailable for some donors at each locus, only the typed subset was used in association tests. According to a later analysis, TCR association rates differed among HLA loci, with DRB1 alleles showing the most associated TCRs and HLA-C alleles showing the fewest. A further reported finding was that TCR beta sequences accurately predicted the HLA-A and HLA-B alleles for most subjects in the first cohort. Correlated functional status among segregating V segments might be attributable to linkage disequilibrium, but an unknown experimental factor could not be ruled out. In both the original and validation cohorts, the classifier was reported to diagnose cytomegalovirus status with high specificity and sensitivity. A later genetic analysis associated a missense DCLRE1C variant with V-gene and J-gene trimming of TCR beta chains, and an independent cohort replicated the association. The earlier analysis of nearly 600 of the donors excluded some 16 rarely observed V segments, including chromosome 9 orphons, because counts were too low. According to a later analysis, parvovirus B19, influenza, CMV and Epstein-Barr virus appeared linked to several top co-occurrence clusters. Presence/absence analyses assumed roughly uniform sequencing depth across donors, an assumption that may not hold. Specific HLA alleles were associated with 15,000 to 20,000 TCR beta sequences at a false discovery rate of 0.05 in a later analysis. In this cohort, only TCR beta chains were sequenced, and detectable features were limited by the absence of alpha or paired-chain data. In the study, 150 to 200 TCR beta chains were listed as associated with cytomegalovirus. Compared with equally common non-associated chains, HLA-associated TCR beta chains in a later analysis were more clonally expanded and had lower generation probabilities. According to a later genetic analysis, donors in an Asian-associated ancestry cluster had fewer N-insertions in productive TCRs than the approximately 710-donor mean. Most CMV-associated TCR beta chains appeared to be HLA-restricted in a later analysis, and the HLA associations seemed to be driven largely by CMV exposure. Strong co-occurrence of HLA alleles, especially DR and DQ, made assigning TCR associations to individual alleles difficult. A few of the identified cytomegalovirus-associated TCR beta chains were confirmed in vitro to be specific for cytomegalovirus antigens. The authors suggested that the approach could potentially be extended to other disease states and immunological phenotypes. CMV serostatus was the only immune exposure information available for the cohort. The 87-base-pair reads could not distinguish some IMGT-functional V segments, including TRBV6-2 and TRBV6-3, so those segments were excluded.

The library was prepared using the immunoSEQ multiplex PCR assay. For the multiplex PCR, a mixture combining 60 forward primers for TCR Vbeta segments and 13 reverse primers for TCR Jbeta segments was used. The CDR3 region of rearranged TCR beta genes was amplified from genomic DNA by a multiplex PCR assay. Amplified TCR beta libraries were sequenced as 87-base-pair reads on the Illumina HiSeq System. Under the source paper's analysis protocol: In a later analysis, roughly 80 million unique TCR beta chains were counted across the 666 repertoires, and roughly 9.9 million of these chains were shared by at least two donors. Raw reads were error-corrected and collapsed into unique sequences with a nearest-neighbor algorithm that merged closely related sequences to remove PCR and sequencing errors. CDR3 sequences were aligned to IMGT reference sequences to assign V, D and J gene segments. For a sequence to be retained, a match of at least six nucleotides to both a V gene segment and a J gene segment was required. A rearrangement was called productive if the CDR3 had no stop codons and remained in frame with V and J, and every other rearrangement was called non-productive. Following IMGT convention, CDR3 was defined as the stretch from the second conserved V-encoded cysteine up to the conserved J-encoded phenylalanine. The earlier analysis of a few hundred of the donors excluded sequences that lacked an unambiguous match to a single V gene segment. An earlier analysis of 587 of the donors classified V segments as functional when productive rearrangements were above 56.7% and as segregating when the standard deviation between donors was above 5%. A statistical classification framework was built for diagnosing cytomegalovirus status from the catalog of TCR beta chain sequences. A later analysis assigned V and J genes by comparing TCR nucleotide sequences with IMGT/GENE-DB human TR gene sequences. Using the TCRdist pipeline, a later analysis assigned CDR3 sequences along with most-parsimonious VDJ recombination scenarios. In a later analysis, every TCR beta chain was defined by the combination of its CDR3 amino acid sequence and its V-gene family, and reads without a unique V-gene family were dropped. In a later analysis, nearly 600 highly shared, low-generation-probability nucleotide sequences were removed to address suspected cross-contamination and a sequencing artifact. For each public chain, a later analysis derived a clonal expansion index from normalized ranks of inferred template counts within each repertoire. In a later analysis, generation probabilities were computed using a VDJ recombination model fitted to out-of-frame rearrangements, and the results were checked against IGoR. In a later analysis, TCR-TCR, TCR-HLA and TCR-CMV co-occurrence was scored with hypergeometric tests, and a repertoire-size bias correction was applied to TCR pairs. False discovery rates were estimated in a later analysis by permuting HLA or CMV assignments 20 times. A later analysis grouped co-occurring TCRs with DBSCAN, adding TCRdist sequence similarity when clustering within HLA-allele-positive subsets. Co-occurrence clustering excluded repertoires with fewer than 30,000 or more than 120,000 public chains, plus five with anomalous nucleotide sharing. As stored in TCRdb, this immuneACCESS dataset retains in-frame rearrangements with V and J assigned. A fraction of the clones does not appear; measured against another copy, unresolved V genes explain less than half of the discrepancy, and the remainder lacks a known reason. For V, J and clone size, that table is used; D and trimming come from the DNA. The sample yields roughly 100,000 clones; roughly 10% were counted once. In total, the top ten clones hold approximately 5.1% of the sample.

With regard to this clone: The antigen this receptor binds is unknown. No qualities accompany the bases; no much larger clone lies one base away.

CDR1 MNHEY and CDR2 SMNVEV were looked up in the germline V gene (reference sequence). Ends trimmed: V by 5 bases, J by 4 bases; bases unmatched to a gene: 11. The CDR3 goes from the cysteine to the phenylalanine over 16 residues. The DNA shown is the 48-base CDR3, in frame from base 1. The cohort was made up of roughly 670 healthy bone marrow donors. At the time of sampling, all cohort members were nominally healthy, though unrecorded immune exposures were likely present. The donor tested CMV seropositive, placing the donor among the approximately 290 seropositive members of the cohort. Every donor gave a peripheral blood sample, and the peripheral blood mononuclear cells from that sample were used for TCR beta sequencing. Genomic DNA was extracted from the blood cell samples with the Qiagen DNeasy Blood Extraction Kit.

Sequenced material: PBMCs. This receptor was identified in a man aged 45-65 years in good health and CMV-seropositive. Recombination linked TRBV27 to TRBJ2-7; TRBD2 aligns with 10 central bases. The CDR3 in this case is CASSPRLGLAQYEQYF. Read as DNA, the sequence is TGTGCCAGCAGTCCGCGATTGGGACTAGCGCAATACGAGCAGTACTTC.